This section outlines one TCR beta chain sequence together with its context. The sample originates from a study of CD8 T cells in Susac syndrome. Per germline, CDR1 MNHEY and CDR2 SVGAGI. The CDR3 is 17 amino acids. V trimming: 2 bases; J trimming: 2 bases; junction bases outside the gene matches: 4. The RNA, 0.5 to 1 ug, was put through reverse transcription using random hexamers. Across 54 Vbeta and 13 Jbeta, immunoSEQ multiplex PCR amplified TCR beta CDR3. TCRdb recomputed calls from the immunoSEQ multiplex PCR reads with MiXCR, one row per CDR3 protein. This table holds about 300,000 distinct CDR3 sequences, 65% to 90% found once.

This TCR was recovered from a human donor with multiple sclerosis. The V call is TRBV6-5, the J call TRBJ2-1, with 12 bases lining up with TRBD2. Sequencing input: CD8+ T cells from PBMCs. In nucleotides, the CDR3 is TGTGCCAGCAGTTACCGTCTAGCGGGAGGGCCCTACAATGAGCAGTTCTTC. This sequence encodes CASSYRLAGGPYNEQFF.